The entry below gives a single T cell receptor beta chain sequence along with its context. CDR3 size: 13 residues. Between the trimmed V and J ends, which lost 4 bases and 3 bases, there was a span of 10 bases. The germline gives CDR1 SGDLS, CDR2 YYNGEE. TCRdb used MiXCR to reprocess the 5' RACE reads, holding one entry per CDR3 protein. Of tens of thousands of distinct CDR3 sequences in the sample, approximately 8% were seen once. These data come from a study of T cells after yellow fever vaccination. This clonotype originated in a man in his thirties or forties who received the YFV17D yellow fever vaccine. This specimen was CD8+ T cells sorted from PBMCs, taken on the day of the yellow fever booster vaccination. V usage is TRBV9 and J usage is TRBJ2-5, with D tentatively TRBD1 (6 bases). The CDR3 bases are TGTGCCAGCAGCAGAGGGGGAGAAGAGACCCAGTACTTC. Its translation is CASSRGGEETQYF. The variable domain in full, completed from reference TRBV9 and TRBJ2-5, reads DSGVTQTPKHLITATGQRVTLRCSPRSGDLSVYWYQQSLDQGLQFLIQYYNGEERAKGNILERFSAQQFPDLHSELNLSSLELGDSALYFCASSRGGEETQYFGPGTRLLVL.